The 3 T cell receptor beta chains below all came from one sample that was sequenced in a study of T cell repertoires in cytomegalovirus infection. For these receptors, no antigen is known. In TCRdb, the reads were re-called with MiXCR into one record per CDR3 protein. This table holds approximately 990,000 distinct CDR3 sequences, roughly 30% found once. The sequencing here drew on cultured CD8+ T cells from PBMCs, taken from culture after CMV antigen stimulation. Source of these receptors: a human donor in good health (CMV status not recorded). Some clones in this sample may be carry-over from other donors' samples.

This clonotype was counted a few times. The chain joins TRBV19 to TRBJ2-1, with D perhaps matching TRBD1 (5 bases). CDR1 is LNHDA and CDR2 is SQIVND in the germline V gene (reference sequence). CDR3 length: 12 amino acids. The germline V and J ends were trimmed by 3 bases and 11 bases, with 11 bases remaining between them. The chain's CDR3 is CASSISDSQQFF. As DNA, the CDR3 is TGTGCCAGTAGTATCTCAGACAGCCAGCAGTTCTTC.

The chain employs TRBV20-1 and TRBJ2-7; D remains ambiguous. The germline V gene encodes CDR1 DFQATT and CDR2 SNEGSKA (reference sequence). CDR3 length equals 11 residues. The V end was cut by 3 bases, the J end by 1 base, with 4 bases between. CDR3: CSASDSYEQYV. DNA for the CDR3: TGCAGTGCTAGTGATTCCTACGAGCAGTACGTC.

This clonotype was seen at least ten times. The chain links TRBV7-2 to TRBJ2-7; no definite D call. Trimming left V 7 bases short and J 5 bases short, with 12 bases between. CDR3 length: 12 residues. Germline V gene data show CDR1 as SGHTA and CDR2 as FQGNSA. The CDR3 DNA follows: TGTGCCAGCACCTCCATCCCCCACGAGCAGTACTTC. Translating it yields CASTSIPHEQYF.